The 20 T cell receptor beta chains below all came from one sample that was sequenced in a study of early T cells in non-severe SARS-CoV-2 infection. TCRdb reanalysed the 5' RACE reads using MiXCR and keeps one entry per CDR3 protein. The top ten clones hold around 1.4% of a sample with more than 55,000 distinct CDR3 sequences, around 12% of them seen once. The sample taken for sequencing was whole blood. The receptors originated from an adult who was a healthcare worker with PCR-confirmed SARS-CoV-2 infection or an uninfected control (not recorded which).

This clonotype turned up a few times. The chain links TRBV6-2 or TRBV6-3 to TRBJ1-6; D gene ambiguous. CDR1 MNHEY and CDR2 SVGEGT come from the germline V gene. The CDR3 is 14 residues long. V lost 6 bases and J 10 bases, leaving 16 bases between the germline ends. The CDR3, as DNA: TGTGCCAGCAGCCGTGACGGGTATCGGTCACCCCTCCACTTT. It codes for CASSRDGYRSPLHF.

There are many counts of this clonotype. The chain uses TRBV4-3 and TRBJ2-3; D is ambiguous. Germline V lookup: CDR1 LGHNA, CDR2 YSLEER. Trimming stripped 2 bases from V and 4 bases from J, with 13 bases between. CDR3 size: 15 residues. The CDR3 region has the DNA TGCGCCAGCAGCCAATCGGATGCTGCAGCAGATACGCAGTATTTT. Protein: CASSQSDAAADTQYF.

The V and J genes are TRBV7-9 and TRBJ2-3; a possible D gene is TRBD2 (5 bases). V lost 5 bases, J lost 2 bases, and 14 bases lay in between. The V gene's germline CDR1 is SEHNR and CDR2 FQNEAQ (reference sequence). The CDR3 spans 15 residues. The DNA for the CDR3 is TGTGCCAGCAGCCTCGACGGGATAAACACAGATACGCAGTATTTT. Protein: CASSLDGINTDTQYF.

In this sample, this clonotype turned up a few times. The chain has TRBV20-1 and TRBJ1-6, with 7 nucleotides matching TRBD1. Germline values: CDR1 DFQATT, CDR2 SNEGSKA (reference sequence). V shed 6 bases, J shed 7 bases, and the junction held 6 bases outside the gene matches. This CDR3 comprises 13 residues. CDR3 in amino acids: CSAKRGLNSPLHF. Written as DNA, the CDR3 is TGCAGTGCGAAGAGGGGGCTGAATTCACCCCTCCACTTT.

The J gene is TRBJ1-6, the V gene TRBV20-1; possibly TRBD1 for D (6 bases). Germline values: CDR1 DFQATT, CDR2 SNEGSKA (reference sequence). The CDR3 extends over 14 amino acids. V lost 6 bases, J lost 5 bases, and 14 bases lay in between. The CDR3 region has the DNA TGCAGTGCCCAGAGGGGGGGGAATAATTCACCCCTCCACTTT. This translates into CSAQRGGNNSPLHF.

This clonotype has a handful of counts. The chain is built from TRBV9 and TRBJ2-7; 7 positions agree with TRBD1. Germline trimming cut 0 bases from V and 2 bases from J; bases unmatched to any gene: 5. CDR1 is SGDLS and CDR2 is YYNGEE in the germline V gene. This CDR3 has 15 amino acids. The CDR3 here is CASSVGGQPTYEQYF. Written as DNA, the CDR3 is TGTGCCAGCAGCGTAGGGGGACAGCCTACCTACGAGCAGTACTTC.

The genes are TRBV4-2 and TRBJ1-1; TRBD1 might be the D (5 bases). V lost 11 bases to trimming and J lost 7 bases, with 14 bases between them. CDR3 size: 11 residues. The germline gives CDR1 LGHNA, CDR2 YNFKEQ. The CDR3 here is CAAGTLLEAFF. The CDR3 DNA reads TGTGCCGCTGGGACCCTCCTTGAAGCTTTCTTT.

This clonotype was recorded at least ten times. The chain links TRBV30 to TRBJ2-6; D gene ambiguous. V dropped 2 bases and J dropped 4 bases, with 12 bases sitting between them. Germline assignment: CDR1 GTSNPN and CDR2 SVGIG (reference sequence). The CDR3 runs to 15 residues. CDR3 amino acids: CAWSSYGGGANVLTF. The CDR3 nucleotides read TGTGCCTGGAGTTCGTATGGCGGAGGGGCCAACGTCCTGACTTTC.

This clonotype was observed at least ten times. The chain combines TRBV20-1 with TRBJ2-3; 8 nucleotides line up with TRBD2. This CDR3 is built from 15 residues. V shed 6 bases and J 6 bases; nucleotides not matched to a gene: 14. Germline V gene lookup returns CDR1 DFQATT and CDR2 SNEGSKA (reference sequence). CDR3 sequence reads: CSAVRQSGGADTQYF. DNA of the CDR3: TGCAGTGCCGTTAGACAAAGCGGGGGAGCGGATACGCAGTATTTT.

This clonotype was observed at least ten times. The J gene is TRBJ2-7, the V gene TRBV6-1; a possible D gene is TRBD2 (5 bases). This CDR3 comprises 13 residues. Between the trimmed V and J ends, which lost 6 bases and 5 bases, there was a span of 14 bases. CDR1 is MNHNS, CDR2 SASEGT, per germline. CDR3 sequence (DNA): TGTGCCAGCAGCGAGAGCGGAGGAAACGAGCAGTACTTC. This sequence encodes CASSESGGNEQYF.

For this clonotype: A much larger clone lies one base from this, so it may be a read error. V gene TRBV25-1 combines with J gene TRBJ2-1; 7 positions match TRBD1. CDR1 is MGHDK and CDR2 is SYGVNS in the germline V gene. Germline trimming cut 7 bases from V and 9 bases from J; bases unmatched to any gene: 12. The length of the CDR3 is 14 residues. CDR3 loop: CASTIRTGGIEQFF. CDR3 in DNA: TGTGCCAGCACCATTCGGACAGGCGGAATTGAGCAGTTCTTC. The full variable domain, with the rest looked up from reference TRBV25-1 and TRBJ2-1, is EADIYQTPRYLVIGTGKKITLECSQTMGHDKMYWYQQDPGMELHLIHYSYGVNSTEKGDLSSESTVSRIRTEHFPLTLESARPSHTSQYLCASTIRTGGIEQFFGPGTRLTVL.

The V gene is TRBV18, the J gene TRBJ2-7; TRBD1 matches at 9 bases. Germline V CDR1 and CDR2: KGHSH, LQKENI. This CDR3 has 14 residues. The V and J ends lost 3 bases and 7 bases, in that order; junction bases with no gene match: 7. The CDR3 is CASSPGTGFGEQYF. CDR3 coding DNA: TGTGCCAGCTCACCGGGGACAGGGTTCGGGGAGCAGTACTTC.

This clonotype was observed at least ten times. This chain joins TRBV7-9 and TRBJ2-7, with TRBD2 matching over 9 bases. Germline CDR1 and CDR2: SEHNR and FQNEAQ (reference sequence). After removal of 6 bases from V and 0 bases from J, the junction contained 6 bases not matched to a gene. This CDR3 comprises 15 residues. CDR3 amino acids: CASRSSGGYSYEQYF. For the CDR3, the DNA is TGTGCCAGCAGGTCCAGCGGGGGGTACTCCTACGAGCAGTACTTC.

V usage is TRBV19 and J usage is TRBJ2-2; possibly TRBD1 for D (5 bases). Trimming took off 7 bases at V and 1 base at J, with 10 bases between the two ends. Germline lookup yields CDR1 LNHDA and CDR2 SQIVND (reference sequence). The CDR3 loop spans 14 amino acids. Here the CDR3 DNA reads TGTGCCAGTATGTCCAGGGAGAACACCGGGGAGCTGTTTTTT. It codes for CASMSRENTGELFF. Full variable domain (rest looked up from reference TRBV19 and TRBJ2-2): DGGITQSPKYLFRKEGQNVTLSCEQNLNHDAMYWYRQDPGQGLRLIYYSQIVNDFQKGDIAEGYSVSREKKESFPLTVTSAQKNPTAFYLCASMSRENTGELFFGEGSRLTVL.

This clonotype has a count of ten or more. The chain joins TRBV2 to TRBJ2-1; no definite D call. The CDR3 spans 11 residues. Germline V gene data show CDR1 as SNHLY and CDR2 as FYNNEI. V was trimmed by 6 bases and J by 8 bases, leaving 8 bases between them. The CDR3 loop reads CASSYLDEQFF. CDR3 DNA sequence: TGTGCCAGCAGCTACTTAGATGAGCAGTTCTTC.

The chain uses TRBV9 and TRBJ1-1; D is perhaps TRBD1 (5 bases). This CDR3 region has 13 residues. V was trimmed by 5 bases and J by 3 bases, leaving 11 bases between them. Germline V gene data show CDR1 as SGDLS and CDR2 as YYNGEE. This CDR3 reads CASRQRGDTEAFF. The CDR3 DNA is TGTGCCAGCAGGCAAAGGGGCGACACTGAAGCTTTCTTT.

V gene TRBV19 combines with J gene TRBJ1-1; D is uncertain. V lost 4 bases and J lost 2, with 8 bases in between. Germline CDR1 and CDR2: LNHDA and SQIVND (reference sequence). The CDR3 has 13 residues. CDR3 nucleotides: TGTGCCAGTAGTAGCAGCCCTAACACTGAAGCTTTCTTT. Translation gives CASSSSPNTEAFF.

In its sample, this clonotype was seen a few times. The V gene is TRBV7-2, the J gene TRBJ2-3; TRBD2 agrees at 11 bases. Germline loops: CDR1 SGHTA, CDR2 FQGNSA. The ends lost 5 bases at V and 2 bases at J; junction bases unmatched: 3. The CDR3 is 15 amino acids. Here the CDR3 reads CASSPTSGATDTQYF. For the CDR3, the DNA is TGTGCCAGCAGCCCGACTAGCGGGGCCACAGATACGCAGTATTTT.

This clonotype was found many times. V gene TRBV2 combines with J gene TRBJ1-2; no clear D. CDR1 is SNHLY and CDR2 is FYNNEI in the germline V gene. The CDR3 has 13 residues. V lost 7 bases to trimming and J lost 4 bases, with 13 bases between them. CDR3 loop: CASMGSYLYGYTF. Here the CDR3 DNA reads TGTGCCAGCATGGGGAGTTATCTCTATGGCTACACCTTC.

This clonotype has only a few counts. The rearrangement links TRBV7-6 to TRBJ2-6; 8 nucleotides agree with TRBD1. The germline gives CDR1 SGHVS, CDR2 FNYEAQ. The CDR3 extends over 15 amino acids. The V and J ends lost 5 bases and 2 bases, in that order; junction bases with no gene match: 2. CDR3 sequence reads: CASSKDRAGANVLTF. The CDR3 DNA is TGTGCCAGCAGCAAGGACAGGGCTGGGGCCAACGTCCTGACTTTC.